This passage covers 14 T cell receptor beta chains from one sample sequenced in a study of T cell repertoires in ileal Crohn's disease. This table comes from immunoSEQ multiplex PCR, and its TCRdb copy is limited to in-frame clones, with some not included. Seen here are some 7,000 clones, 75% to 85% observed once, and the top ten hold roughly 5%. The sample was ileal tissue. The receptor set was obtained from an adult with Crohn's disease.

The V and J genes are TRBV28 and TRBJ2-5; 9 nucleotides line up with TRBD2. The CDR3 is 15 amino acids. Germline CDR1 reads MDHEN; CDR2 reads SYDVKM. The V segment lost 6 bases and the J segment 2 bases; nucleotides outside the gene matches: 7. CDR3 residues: CASRTSGEGQETQYF. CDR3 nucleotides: TGTGCCAGCAGGACTAGCGGAGAGGGACAAGAGACCCAGTACTTC.

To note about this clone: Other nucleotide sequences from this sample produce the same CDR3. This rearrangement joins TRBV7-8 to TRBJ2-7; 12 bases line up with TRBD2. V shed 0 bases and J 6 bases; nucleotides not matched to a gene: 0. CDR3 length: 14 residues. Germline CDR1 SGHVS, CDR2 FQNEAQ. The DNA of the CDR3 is TGTGCCAGCAGCTTAGCACTAGCGGGAGGCGAGCAGTACTTC. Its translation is CASSLALAGGEQYF.

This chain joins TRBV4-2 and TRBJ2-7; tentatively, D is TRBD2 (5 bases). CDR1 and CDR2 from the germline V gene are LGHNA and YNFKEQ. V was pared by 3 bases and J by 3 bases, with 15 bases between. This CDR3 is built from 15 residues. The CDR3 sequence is CASSQDGVGGYEQYF. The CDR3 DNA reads TGTGCCAGCAGCCAGGACGGGGTCGGTGGCTACGAGCAGTACTTC.

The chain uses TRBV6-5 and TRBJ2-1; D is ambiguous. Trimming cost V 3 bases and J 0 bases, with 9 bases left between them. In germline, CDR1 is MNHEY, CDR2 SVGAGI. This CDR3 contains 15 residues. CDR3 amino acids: CASSYRVNSYNEQFF. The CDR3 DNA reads TGTGCCAGCAGTTATCGAGTCAACTCCTACAATGAGCAGTTCTTC.

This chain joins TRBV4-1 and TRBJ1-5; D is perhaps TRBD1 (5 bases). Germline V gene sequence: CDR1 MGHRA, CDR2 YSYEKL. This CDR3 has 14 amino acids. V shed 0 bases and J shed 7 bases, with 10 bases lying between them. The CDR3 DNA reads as TGCGCCAGCAGCCAAGATCGCGGGGCGCAGCCCCAGCATTTT. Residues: CASSQDRGAQPQHF.

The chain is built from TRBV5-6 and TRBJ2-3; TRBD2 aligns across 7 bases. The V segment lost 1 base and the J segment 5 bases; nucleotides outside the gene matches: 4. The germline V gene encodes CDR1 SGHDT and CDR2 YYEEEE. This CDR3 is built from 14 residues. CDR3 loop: CASSLRGSRDTQYF. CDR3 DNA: TGTGCCAGCAGCTTGCGCGGGAGCCGAGATACGCAGTATTTT.

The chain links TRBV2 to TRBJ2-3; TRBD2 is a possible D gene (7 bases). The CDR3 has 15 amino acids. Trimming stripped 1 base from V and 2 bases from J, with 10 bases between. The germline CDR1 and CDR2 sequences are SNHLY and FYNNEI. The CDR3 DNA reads TGTGCCAGCAGTGAAGGGGAGGGACACACAGATACGCAGTATTTT. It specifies CASSEGEGHTDTQYF.

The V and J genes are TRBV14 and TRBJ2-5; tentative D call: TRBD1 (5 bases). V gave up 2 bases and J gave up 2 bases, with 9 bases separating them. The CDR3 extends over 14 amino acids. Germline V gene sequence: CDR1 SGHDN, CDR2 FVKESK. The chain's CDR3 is CASSQRQLQETQYF. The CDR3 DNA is TGTGCCAGCAGCCAAAGACAGCTACAAGAGACCCAGTACTTC. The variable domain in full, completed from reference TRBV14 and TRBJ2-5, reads EAGVTQFPSHSVIEKGQTVTLRCDPISGHDNLYWYRRVMGKEIKFLLHFVKESKQDESGMPNNRFLAERTGGTYSTLKVQPAELEDSGVYFCASSQRQLQETQYFGPGTRLLVL.

The CDR3 here is CASSYGGTNTEAFF. The CDR3 DNA reads TGTGCCAGCAGTTACGGTGGGACAAACACTGAAGCTTTCTTT. The chain has TRBV6-5 and TRBJ1-1; D possibly corresponds to TRBD1 (6 bases). Germline V gene data show CDR1 as MNHEY and CDR2 as SVGAGI. V lost 2 bases, J lost 2 bases, and 9 bases lay in between. The CDR3 has 14 amino acids.

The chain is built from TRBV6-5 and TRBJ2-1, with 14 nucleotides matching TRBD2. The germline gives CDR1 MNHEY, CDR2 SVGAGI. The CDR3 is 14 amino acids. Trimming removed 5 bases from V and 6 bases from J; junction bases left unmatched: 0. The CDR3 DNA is TGTGCCAGCAGTGGACTAGCGGGAGGCAATGAGCAGTTCTTC. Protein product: CASSGLAGGNEQFF.

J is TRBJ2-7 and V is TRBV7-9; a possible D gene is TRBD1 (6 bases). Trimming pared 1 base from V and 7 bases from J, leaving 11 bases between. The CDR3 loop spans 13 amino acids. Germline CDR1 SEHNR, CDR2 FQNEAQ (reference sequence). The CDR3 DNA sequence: TGTGCCAGCAGCTTAGATCAGGGGCGAGAGCAGTACTTC. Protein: CASSLDQGREQYF.

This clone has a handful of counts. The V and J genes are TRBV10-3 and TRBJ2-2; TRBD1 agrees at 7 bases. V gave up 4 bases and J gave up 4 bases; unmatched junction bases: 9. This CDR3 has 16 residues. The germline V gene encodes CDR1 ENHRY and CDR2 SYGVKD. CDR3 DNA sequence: TGTGCCATCAGTGGCCCGGAACAGGGGATCACCGGGGAGCTGTTTTTT. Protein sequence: CAISGPEQGITGELFF.

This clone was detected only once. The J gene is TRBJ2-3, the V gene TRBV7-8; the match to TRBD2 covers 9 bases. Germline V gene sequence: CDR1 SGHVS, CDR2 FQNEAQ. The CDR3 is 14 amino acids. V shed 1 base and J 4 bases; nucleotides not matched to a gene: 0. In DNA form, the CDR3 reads TGTGCCAGCAGCTTAGGCGGGAGGGCAGATACGCAGTATTTT. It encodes CASSLGGRADTQYF.

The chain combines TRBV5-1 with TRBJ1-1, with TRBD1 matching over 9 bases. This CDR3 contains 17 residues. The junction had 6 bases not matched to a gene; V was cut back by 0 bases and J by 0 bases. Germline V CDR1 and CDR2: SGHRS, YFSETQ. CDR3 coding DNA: TGCGCCAGCAGCTTGGGGGACAGGGCTGTGTTGAACACTGAAGCTTTCTTT. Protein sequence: CASSLGDRAVLNTEAFF.